Listed below are T cell receptor beta chains from one sample, sequenced in a study of blood T cell repertoires in COVID-19. This table comes from immunoSEQ multiplex PCR, and its TCRdb copy is limited to in-frame clones, with some not included. The sample yields some 350,000 clones, approximately 89% seen once. The sample was peripheral blood. The origin of the receptors is a woman between 18 and 30 years old who had recovered from COVID-19. The CDR3 runs from the conserved cysteine through the conserved F or W. The order of the fields is V gene, J gene, D gene, CDR3 protein. A D gene is named only where the DNA matches it firmly.

v_call: TRBV24-1; j_call: TRBJ1-2; d_call: TRBD1; cdr3_aa: CATSDTSPGQNYGYTF
v_call: TRBV21-1; j_call: TRBJ2-5; d_call: .; cdr3_aa: CASSRKRPGLARETQYF
v_call: TRBV7-9; j_call: TRBJ1-2; d_call: TRBD1; cdr3_aa: CASSGSGTGYGYTF
v_call: TRBV27; j_call: TRBJ1-2; d_call: .; cdr3_aa: CASSSEGRGGYTF
v_call: TRBV11-3; j_call: TRBJ2-2; d_call: .; cdr3_aa: CASSFPGGGANTGELFF
v_call: TRBV7-9; j_call: TRBJ2-3; d_call: .; cdr3_aa: CASSLTGDTQYF
v_call: TRBV19; j_call: TRBJ2-1; d_call: .; cdr3_aa: CASRATSFNEQFF
v_call: TRBV5-1; j_call: TRBJ2-3; d_call: .; cdr3_aa: CASTNGSTDTQYF
v_call: TRBV21-1; j_call: TRBJ2-3; d_call: .; cdr3_aa: CASTGRDRVSDTQYF
v_call: TRBV5-8; j_call: TRBJ2-2; d_call: TRBD2; cdr3_aa: CASSLSAGGRYTGELFF
v_call: TRBV10-3; j_call: TRBJ2-1; d_call: TRBD2; cdr3_aa: CATWTSGSTNEQFF
v_call: TRBV15; j_call: TRBJ1-3; d_call: .; cdr3_aa: CATSRGGSGNTIYF
v_call: TRBV18; j_call: TRBJ2-1; d_call: TRBD2; cdr3_aa: CASSPSFLAAPRYNEQFF
v_call: TRBV10-3; j_call: TRBJ1-5; d_call: TRBD1; cdr3_aa: CAISEGTVSNQPQHF
v_call: TRBV2; j_call: TRBJ2-1; d_call: .; cdr3_aa: CASSGTRTVNEQFF
v_call: TRBV5-6; j_call: TRBJ1-2; d_call: .; cdr3_aa: CASSSGIWNGYGYTF
v_call: TRBV6-1; j_call: TRBJ1-5; d_call: .; cdr3_aa: CASSERVNQPQHF
v_call: TRBV7-2; j_call: TRBJ2-1; d_call: TRBD1; cdr3_aa: CASSLEGTGVNEQFF
v_call: TRBV9; j_call: TRBJ2-5; d_call: .; cdr3_aa: CASSALGGHWASVQETQYF
v_call: TRBV30; j_call: TRBJ2-2; d_call: TRBD2; cdr3_aa: CAWSGWTSGTGELFF
v_call: TRBV27; j_call: TRBJ2-1; d_call: .; cdr3_aa: CASSGYNEQFF
v_call: TRBV6-4; j_call: TRBJ2-2; d_call: .; cdr3_aa: CATSPGNTGELFF
v_call: TRBV19; j_call: TRBJ2-1; d_call: TRBD1; cdr3_aa: CASSKRQGSSYNEQFF